Here is one T cell receptor (beta chain) with its context. Per the authors' pipeline: Nucleated cell number was recorded as an estimate derived from reference gene primer amplification. Repertoires were generated with immunoSEQ multiplex PCR, while TCRdb's copy carries only in-frame clones and drops some. The V and J calls and clone size were taken over from that table, and D and trimming were inferred from the DNA. The table includes approximately 91,000 clones, around 75% detected once. These data belong to a study of blood T cell repertoires in COVID-19. Study in general: There were acute and convalescent COVID-19 samples, and they came from the United States, Italy and Spain. T cells, B-cell-depleted T cells, or PBMCs provided the cDNA or gDNA that served as material.

Source material: peripheral blood. The sequence derives from a man in his sixties or seventies with acute or convalescent COVID-19.

CDR3 bases: TGTGCCAGCAGCTTATCAAACTCCTACGAGCAGTACTTC. It codes for CASSLSNSYEQYF. The rearrangement uses TRBV7-6 and TRBJ2-7; no definite D call. The ends were cut back, 2 bases at V and 0 bases at J, with 5 bases in the middle. CDR1 and CDR2 from the germline V gene are SGHVS and FNYEAQ. The CDR3 has 13 amino acids.